Listed here is a single TCR beta chain. TCRdb reprocessed the 5' RACE reads; each CDR3 protein has one entry and no DNA is given. Its clone listing holds approximately 400,000 distinct CDR3 sequences. The data stem from a study of monozygotic twins with inflammatory bowel disease. From germline, CDR1 is SQVTM and CDR2 ANQGSEA. The CDR3 totals 14 residues. The J gene is TRBJ1-5, the V gene TRBV29-1; TCRdb's assignment of TRBD1 cannot be checked, as there is no DNA. The TCR was taken from a human donor with ulcerative colitis or Crohn's disease, or a healthy co-twin of an affected twin (not recorded which). The sequenced sample was blood. Here the CDR3 reads CSVSRGGINQPQHF.